This T cell receptor (beta chain) was identified during a study of control samples from healthy donors and cancer patients. The germline CDR1 and CDR2 sequences are KGHSH and LQKENI. CDR3 length equals 14 residues. The V end lost 6 bases, the J end lost 4 bases, and 13 bases lay between the germline ends. Profiled with immunoSEQ multiplex PCR; TCRdb holds only in-frame clones, not every one. The table records around 170,000 clones, 90% of them present only once. The chain has TRBV18 and TRBJ1-5; maybe TRBD1 (5 bases). Sequenced material: blood. This clonotype was sampled from a woman in her forties or fifties in good health. The CDR3 here is CASSPGGGNQPQHF. The CDR3 nucleotides read TGTGCCAGCTCGCCGGGGGGAGGGAATCAGCCCCAGCATTTT.